This TCR beta chain was identified during a study of blood T cell repertoires in COVID-19. Study-wide context: The cDNA or gDNA used as material had been derived from T cells, B-cell-depleted T cells, or PBMCs.

The protocol was immunoSEQ multiplex PCR, while the TCRdb copy is restricted to in-frame clones and leaves out a portion. The sample has about 160,000 clones, more than 75% seen once. The CDR3 is 15 residues long. Losses at the gene ends were 0 bases for V and 3 bases for J; bases not matched to a gene: 5. Germline V gene sequence: CDR1 SGHRS, CDR2 YFSETQ. This chain joins TRBV5-1 and TRBJ2-7; 8 nucleotides agree with TRBD2. The sequenced material came from peripheral blood. The sequence was collected from a man between 60 and 75 years old with active or convalescent COVID-19. CDR3 residues: CASSLGLGLVYEQYF. CDR3 DNA: TGCGCCAGCAGCTTGGGTCTGGGACTAGTCTACGAGCAGTACTTC.